The clone carrying this T cell receptor beta chain occurred a few times. The data originate from a study of blood T cell repertoires in COVID-19. The CDR3 is 15 amino acids. CDR1 MNHEY and CDR2 SVGAGI come from the germline V gene. Trimming stripped 0 bases from V and 0 bases from J, with 8 bases between. Profiled with immunoSEQ multiplex PCR; TCRdb holds only in-frame clones, not every one. Seen here are around 88,000 clones, about 88% observed once, and the top ten hold approximately 2.9%. The receptor comes from an elderly woman with acute or convalescent COVID-19. The sequencing input was peripheral blood. The chain is built from TRBV6-5 and TRBJ1-2, with D perhaps TRBD1 (5 bases). The DNA of the CDR3 is TGTGCCAGCAGTTACTCCAGGGCGGCTAACTATGGCTACACCTTC. Amino acid sequence: CASSYSRAANYGYTF.